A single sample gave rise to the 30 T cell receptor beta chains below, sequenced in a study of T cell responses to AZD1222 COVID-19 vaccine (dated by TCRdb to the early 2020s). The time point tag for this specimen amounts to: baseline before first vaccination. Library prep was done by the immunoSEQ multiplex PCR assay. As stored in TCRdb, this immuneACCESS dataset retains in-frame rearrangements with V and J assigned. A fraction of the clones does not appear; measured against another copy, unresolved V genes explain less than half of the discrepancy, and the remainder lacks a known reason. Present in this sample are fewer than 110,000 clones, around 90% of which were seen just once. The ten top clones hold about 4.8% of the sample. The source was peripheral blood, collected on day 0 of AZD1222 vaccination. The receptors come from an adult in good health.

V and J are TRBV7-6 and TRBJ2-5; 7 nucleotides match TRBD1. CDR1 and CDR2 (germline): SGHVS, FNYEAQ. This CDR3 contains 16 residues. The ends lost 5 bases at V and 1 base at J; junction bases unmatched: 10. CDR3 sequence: CASSDIKQGTQETQYF. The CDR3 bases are TGTGCCAGCAGCGATATTAAACAGGGGACCCAAGAGACCCAGTACTTC.

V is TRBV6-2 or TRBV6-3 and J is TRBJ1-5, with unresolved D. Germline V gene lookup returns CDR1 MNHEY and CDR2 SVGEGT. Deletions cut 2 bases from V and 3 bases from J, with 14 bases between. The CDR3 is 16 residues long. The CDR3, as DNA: TGTGCCAGCAGTTACGCTCCCCACGGAGCCAATCAGCCCCAGCATTTT. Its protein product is CASSYAPHGANQPQHF.

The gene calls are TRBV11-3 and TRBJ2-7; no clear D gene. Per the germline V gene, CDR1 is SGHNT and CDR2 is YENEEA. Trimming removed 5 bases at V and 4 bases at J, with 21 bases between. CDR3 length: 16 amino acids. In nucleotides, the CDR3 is TGTGCCAGCAGCGACCTAGGCACCAGGAGTCGGTACGAGCAGTACTTC. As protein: CASSDLGTRSRYEQYF. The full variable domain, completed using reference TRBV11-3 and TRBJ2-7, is EAGVVQSPRYKIIEKKQPVAFWCNPISGHNTLYWYLQNLGQGPELLIRYENEEAVDDSQLPKDRFSAERLKGVDSTLKIQPAELGDSAVYLCASSDLGTRSRYEQYFGPGTRLTVT.

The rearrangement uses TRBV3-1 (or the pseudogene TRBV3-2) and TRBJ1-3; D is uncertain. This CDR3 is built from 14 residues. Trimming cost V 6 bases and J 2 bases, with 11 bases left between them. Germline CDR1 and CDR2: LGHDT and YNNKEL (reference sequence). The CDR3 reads CASSRLGAGNTIYF. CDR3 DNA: TGTGCCAGCAGTCGTCTCGGGGCTGGAAACACCATATATTTT.

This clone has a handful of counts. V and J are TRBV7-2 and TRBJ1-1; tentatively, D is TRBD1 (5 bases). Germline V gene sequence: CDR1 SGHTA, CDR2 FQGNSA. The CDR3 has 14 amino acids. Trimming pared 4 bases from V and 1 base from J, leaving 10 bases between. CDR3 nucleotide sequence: TGTGCCAGCAGCTCAGGGACGGCGAACACTGAAGCTTTCTTT. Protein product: CASSSGTANTEAFF.

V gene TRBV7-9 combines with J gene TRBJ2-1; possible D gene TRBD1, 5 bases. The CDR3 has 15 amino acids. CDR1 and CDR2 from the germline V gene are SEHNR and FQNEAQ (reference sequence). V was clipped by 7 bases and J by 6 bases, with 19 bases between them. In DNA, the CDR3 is TGTGCCAGCACCACCACCGAGACAGCGATCAATGAGCAGTTCTTC. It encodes CASTTTETAINEQFF.

Written as DNA, the CDR3 is TGTGCCAGCAGCAGGGGGGCTTCAAGAAAAGAGACCCAGTACTTC. Amino acids: CASSRGASRKETQYF. The rearrangement links TRBV11-2 to TRBJ2-5; either TRBD1 or TRBD2 may supply D (6 bases each). Trimming removed 5 bases at V and 3 bases at J, with 16 bases between. CDR1 SGHAT and CDR2 FQNNGV come from the germline V gene. The CDR3 length is 15 residues.

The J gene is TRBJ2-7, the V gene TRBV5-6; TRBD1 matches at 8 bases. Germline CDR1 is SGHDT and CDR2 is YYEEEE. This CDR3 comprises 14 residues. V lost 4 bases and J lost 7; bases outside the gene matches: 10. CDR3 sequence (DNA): TGTGCCAGCAGCGGGGAGGACAGGGCCCGGGAGCAGTACTTC. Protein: CASSGEDRAREQYF.

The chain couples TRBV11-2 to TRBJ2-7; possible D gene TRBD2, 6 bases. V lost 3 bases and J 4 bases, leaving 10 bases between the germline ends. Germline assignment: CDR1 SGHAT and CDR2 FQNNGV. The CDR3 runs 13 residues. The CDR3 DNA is TGTGCCAGCAGCTTGGTCGGGGGATACGAGCAGTACTTC. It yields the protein CASSLVGGYEQYF.

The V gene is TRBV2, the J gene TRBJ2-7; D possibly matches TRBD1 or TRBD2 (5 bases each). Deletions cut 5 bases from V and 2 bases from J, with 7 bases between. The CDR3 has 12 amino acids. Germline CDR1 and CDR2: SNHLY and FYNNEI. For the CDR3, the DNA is TGTGCCAGCAGTCGGGGCACCTACGAGCAGTACTTC. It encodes CASSRGTYEQYF.

The CDR3 sequence: CASSLERYTEAFF. As DNA, the CDR3 is TGTGCCAGCAGCTTAGAGAGATACACTGAAGCTTTCTTT. This rearrangement joins TRBV11-2 to TRBJ1-1; D not resolved. V lost 0 bases and J 3 bases, leaving 5 bases between the germline ends. Germline V CDR1 and CDR2: SGHAT, FQNNGV. The CDR3 sequence is 13 residues long.

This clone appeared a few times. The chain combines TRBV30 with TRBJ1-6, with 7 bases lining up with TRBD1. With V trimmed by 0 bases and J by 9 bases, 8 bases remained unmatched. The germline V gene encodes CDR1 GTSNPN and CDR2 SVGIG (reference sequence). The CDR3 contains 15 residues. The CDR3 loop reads CAWSVPAGQTSPLHF. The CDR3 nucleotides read TGTGCCTGGAGTGTACCCGCGGGACAGACTTCACCCCTCCACTTT.

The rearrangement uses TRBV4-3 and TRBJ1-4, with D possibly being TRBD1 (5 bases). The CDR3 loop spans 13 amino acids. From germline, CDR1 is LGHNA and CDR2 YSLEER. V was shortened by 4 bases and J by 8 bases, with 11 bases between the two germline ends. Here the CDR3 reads CASSLYRGEKLFF. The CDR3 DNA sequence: TGCGCCAGCAGCCTATATAGGGGAGAAAAACTGTTTTTT.

CDR3 DNA sequence: TGTGCCTGGAGGACAGGGGGCGAGCAGTACTTC. Translation gives CAWRTGGEQYF. The chain combines TRBV30 with TRBJ2-7; 9 bases map to TRBD1. CDR1 is GTSNPN and CDR2 is SVGIG in the germline V gene (reference sequence). With V trimmed by 3 bases and J by 6 bases, 0 bases remained unmatched. This CDR3 has 11 residues.

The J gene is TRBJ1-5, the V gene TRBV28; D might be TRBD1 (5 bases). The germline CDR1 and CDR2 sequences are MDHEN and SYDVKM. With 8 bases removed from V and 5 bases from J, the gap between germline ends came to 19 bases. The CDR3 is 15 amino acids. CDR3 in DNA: TGTGCCAGCCGTGACAGCCTCATAGGCGATCAGCCCCAGCATTTT. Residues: CASRDSLIGDQPQHF.

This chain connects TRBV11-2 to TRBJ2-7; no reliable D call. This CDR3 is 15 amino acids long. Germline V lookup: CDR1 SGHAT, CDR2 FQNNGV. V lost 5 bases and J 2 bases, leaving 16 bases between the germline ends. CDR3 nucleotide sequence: TGTGCCAGCAGCCCACTACGGAGATCAACCTACGAGCAGTACTTC. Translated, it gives CASSPLRRSTYEQYF.

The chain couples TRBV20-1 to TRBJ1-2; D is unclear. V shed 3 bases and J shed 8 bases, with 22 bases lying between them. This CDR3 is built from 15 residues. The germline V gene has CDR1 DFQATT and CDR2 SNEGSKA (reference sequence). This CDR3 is CSASYKPLGRRGYTF. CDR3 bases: TGCAGTGCTAGTTACAAGCCCCTGGGCAGGCGGGGCTACACCTTC.

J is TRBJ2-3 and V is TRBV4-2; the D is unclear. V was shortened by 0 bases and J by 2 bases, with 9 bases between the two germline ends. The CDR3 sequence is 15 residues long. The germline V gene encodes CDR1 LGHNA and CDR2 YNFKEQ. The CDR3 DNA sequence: TGTGCCAGCAGCCAAGATTTCGGTTCCACAGATACGCAGTATTTT. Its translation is CASSQDFGSTDTQYF.

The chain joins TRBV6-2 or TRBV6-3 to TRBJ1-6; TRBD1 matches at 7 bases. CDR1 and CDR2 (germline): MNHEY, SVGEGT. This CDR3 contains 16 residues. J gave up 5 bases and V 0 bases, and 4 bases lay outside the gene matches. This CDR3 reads CASSYSRDSDNSPLHF. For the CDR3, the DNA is TGTGCCAGCAGTTACTCTAGGGACAGCGATAATTCACCCCTCCACTTT.

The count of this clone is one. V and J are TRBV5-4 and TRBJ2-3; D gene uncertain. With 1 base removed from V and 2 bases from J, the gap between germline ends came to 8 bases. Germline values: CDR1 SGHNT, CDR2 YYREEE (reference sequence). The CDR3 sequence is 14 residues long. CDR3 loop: CASSLLGPTDTQYF. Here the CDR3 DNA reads TGTGCCAGCAGCTTGTTAGGGCCCACAGATACGCAGTATTTT.

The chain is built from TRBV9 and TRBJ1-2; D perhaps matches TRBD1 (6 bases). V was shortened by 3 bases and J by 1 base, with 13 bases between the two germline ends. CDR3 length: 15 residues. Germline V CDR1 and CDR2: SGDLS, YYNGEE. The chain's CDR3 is CASSARGQNNYGYTF. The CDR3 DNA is TGTGCCAGCAGCGCCCGAGGACAGAATAACTATGGCTACACCTTC.

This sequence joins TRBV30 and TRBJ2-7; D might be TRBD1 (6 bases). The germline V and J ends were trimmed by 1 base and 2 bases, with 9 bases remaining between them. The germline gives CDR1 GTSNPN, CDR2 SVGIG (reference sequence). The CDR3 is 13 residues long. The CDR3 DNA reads TGTGCCTGGAGTGCGGACAGCGCCTACGAGCAGTACTTC. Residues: CAWSADSAYEQYF.

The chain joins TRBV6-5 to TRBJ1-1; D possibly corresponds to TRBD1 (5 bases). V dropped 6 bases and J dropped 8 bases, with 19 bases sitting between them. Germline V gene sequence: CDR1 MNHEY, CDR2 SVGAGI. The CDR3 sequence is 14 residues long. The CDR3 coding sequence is TGTGCCAGCAGACTACGGGGGACGGGGTTGGAAGCTTTCTTT. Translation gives CASRLRGTGLEAFF.

CDR3 sequence (DNA): TGTGCCAGCAGCTCAGGGGAAGGGGAGTACTTC. It specifies CASSSGEGEYF. This rearrangement joins TRBV5-4 to TRBJ2-7, with TRBD1 as a possible D gene (6 bases). V shed 3 bases and J shed 11 bases, with 12 bases lying between them. Germline assignment: CDR1 SGHNT and CDR2 YYREEE (reference sequence). There are 11 residues in the CDR3.

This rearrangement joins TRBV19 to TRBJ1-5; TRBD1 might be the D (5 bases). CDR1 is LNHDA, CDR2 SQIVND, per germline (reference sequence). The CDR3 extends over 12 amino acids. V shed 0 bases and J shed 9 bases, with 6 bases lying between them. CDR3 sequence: CASSIEGGPQHF. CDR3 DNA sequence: TGTGCCAGTAGTATAGAGGGGGGGCCCCAGCATTTT.

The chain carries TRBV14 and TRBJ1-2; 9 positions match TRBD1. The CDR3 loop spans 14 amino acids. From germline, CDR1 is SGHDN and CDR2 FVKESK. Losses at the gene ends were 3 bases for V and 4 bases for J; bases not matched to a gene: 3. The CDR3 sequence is CASSHTGGFYGYTF. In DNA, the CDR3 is TGTGCCAGCAGCCATACAGGGGGCTTCTATGGCTACACCTTC.

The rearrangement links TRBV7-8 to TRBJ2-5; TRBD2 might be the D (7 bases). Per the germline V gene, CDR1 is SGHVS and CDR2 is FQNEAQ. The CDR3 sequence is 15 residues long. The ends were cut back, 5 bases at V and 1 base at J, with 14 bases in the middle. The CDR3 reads CASSPRRGLQETQYF. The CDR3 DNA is TGTGCCAGCAGCCCAAGGCGGGGGCTCCAAGAGACCCAGTACTTC.

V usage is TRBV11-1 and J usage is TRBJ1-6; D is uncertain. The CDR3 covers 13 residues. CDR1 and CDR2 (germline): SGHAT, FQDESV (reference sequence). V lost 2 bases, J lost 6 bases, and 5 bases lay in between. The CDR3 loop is CASSLTSNSPLHF. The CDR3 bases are TGTGCCAGCAGCTTAACAAGTAATTCACCCCTCCACTTT.

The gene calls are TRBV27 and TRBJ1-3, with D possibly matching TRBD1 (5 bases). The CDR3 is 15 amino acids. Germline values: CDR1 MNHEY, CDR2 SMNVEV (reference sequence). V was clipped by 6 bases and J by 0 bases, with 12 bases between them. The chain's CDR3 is CASRDSGYSGNTIYF. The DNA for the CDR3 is TGTGCCAGCAGAGACAGCGGATACTCTGGAAACACCATATATTTT.

Written as DNA, the CDR3 is TGTGCCAGCAGCGTGGACCGGGACAGGGCCAACACCGGGGAGCTGTTTTTT. This translates into CASSVDRDRANTGELFF. The chain combines TRBV9 with TRBJ2-2, with 9 nucleotides matching TRBD1. Germline V gene data show CDR1 as SGDLS and CDR2 as YYNGEE. There are 17 residues in the CDR3. The V gene end was trimmed by 2 bases and the J gene end by 2 bases; junction bases not matched to a gene: 7. Filled out from reference TRBV9 and TRBJ2-2, the complete variable domain reads DSGVTQTPKHLITATGQRVTLRCSPRSGDLSVYWYQQSLDQGLQFLIQYYNGEERAKGNILERFSAQQFPDLHSELNLSSLELGDSALYFCASSVDRDRANTGELFFGEGSRLTVL.